This entry features one T cell receptor beta chain sequence. The target antigen is unknown. The method was immunoSEQ multiplex PCR; TCRdb's version includes in-frame clones alone and lacks a portion of them. The sample holds some 130,000 clones, roughly 90% seen once. This entry belongs to a study of T cell responses to AZD1222 COVID-19 vaccine. Study outcomes and limitations: Sampling that yielded the repertoires occurred only after the peak T cell response. The span of vaccine-associated CD4 TCRs extended across spike, with dominance at 160-218 and 743-854. A rise in Spike-specific TCR breadth and depth followed two AZD1222 doses. Donor demographics were predominantly white British with a female majority; clonal diversity may be underestimated.

The V gene's germline CDR1 is LGHDT and CDR2 YNNKEL (reference sequence). V was clipped by 0 bases and J by 8 bases, with 13 bases between them. The CDR3 consists of 14 residues. This TCR came from an adult in good health. The source was peripheral blood, collected on day 0 of AZD1222 vaccination. The chain recombines TRBV3-1 (or the pseudogene TRBV3-2) with TRBJ1-2, with D possibly matching TRBD1 (5 bases). The CDR3 reads CASSQDWQGGGYTF. The CDR3 nucleotides are TGTGCCAGCAGCCAAGATTGGCAGGGAGGGGGCTACACCTTC.